These T cell receptor beta chains were read from a single sample in a study of OX40 agonist ivuxolimab in advanced cancers. Libraries were prepared by immunoSEQ multiplex PCR; TCRdb keeps only in-frame clonotypes and omits some of them. The table lists more than 85,000 clones, 91% of them singletons, with roughly 0.31% in the top ten. The sample in question was CD4+ or CD8+ T cells sorted from blood, obtained in a trial of the OX40 agonist ivuxolimab. The receptor set was obtained from an adult with an advanced solid tumor such as melanoma, head and neck, liver or kidney cancer. CDR3s include the opening cysteine and the closing phenylalanine or tryptophan. Each record gives: V gene, clone size, D gene, J gene, CDR3 protein, CDR3 DNA. D genes are given only for firm matches. Clone size appears in some rows only: once, few, many, or a class for an expanded clone.

v_call: TRBV18
clone_size: .
d_call: .
j_call: TRBJ2-4
cdr3_aa: CASSPGGGKNIQYF
cdr3_nt: TGTGCCAGCTCACCAGGGGGTGGCAAAAACATTCAGTACTTC

v_call: TRBV11-2
clone_size: .
d_call: TRBD1
j_call: TRBJ1-2
cdr3_aa: CASSFTGGGYGYTF
cdr3_nt: TGTGCCAGCAGCTTTACAGGGGGGGGCTATGGCTACACCTTC

v_call: TRBV28
clone_size: .
d_call: .
j_call: TRBJ1-4
cdr3_aa: CASSLFGQEDEKLFF
cdr3_nt: TGTGCCAGCAGTTTATTCGGGCAAGAGGATGAAAAACTGTTTTTT

v_call: TRBV6-5
clone_size: .
d_call: TRBD1
j_call: TRBJ2-7
cdr3_aa: CASSNDRAEQYF
cdr3_nt: TGTGCCAGCAGTAACGACAGGGCCGAGCAGTACTTC

v_call: TRBV6-5
clone_size: .
d_call: TRBD2
j_call: TRBJ2-3
cdr3_aa: CASRDLGSGAYTQYF
cdr3_nt: TGTGCCAGCAGGGACCTTGGGAGCGGGGCGTATACGCAGTATTTT

v_call: TRBV18
clone_size: once
d_call: .
j_call: TRBJ1-1
cdr3_aa: CASSLDRKATFF
cdr3_nt: TGTGCCAGCTCACTAGACAGAAAAGCTACTTTCTTT

v_call: TRBV7-2
clone_size: .
d_call: .
j_call: TRBJ1-3
cdr3_aa: CASSPGVGGNTIYF
cdr3_nt: TGTGCCAGCAGCCCCGGCGTGGGTGGAAACACCATATATTTT

v_call: TRBV30
clone_size: .
d_call: TRBD2
j_call: TRBJ2-5
cdr3_aa: CAWTSGIWETQYF
cdr3_nt: TGTGCCTGGACTAGCGGGATCTGGGAGACCCAGTACTTC

v_call: TRBV6-5
clone_size: .
d_call: .
j_call: TRBJ1-6
cdr3_aa: CASSYGDGTEPLHF
cdr3_nt: TGTGCCAGCAGTTATGGGGACGGGACCGAACCCCTCCACTTT

v_call: TRBV14
clone_size: once
d_call: TRBD1
j_call: TRBJ2-7
cdr3_aa: CASSPPTGTGGAYEQYF
cdr3_nt: TGTGCCAGCAGCCCTCCAACCGGGACAGGGGGGGCCTACGAGCAGTACTTC

v_call: TRBV7-9
clone_size: once
d_call: TRBD1
j_call: TRBJ2-7
cdr3_aa: CASSFRTGHLYEQYF
cdr3_nt: TGTGCCAGCAGCTTCCGGACAGGGCATTTGTACGAGCAGTACTTC

v_call: TRBV21-1
clone_size: .
d_call: .
j_call: TRBJ2-7
cdr3_aa: CASLRDGSDEQYF
cdr3_nt: TGTGCCAGCCTCCGGGACGGGTCAGACGAGCAGTACTTC

v_call: TRBV11-2
clone_size: .
d_call: TRBD1
j_call: TRBJ1-2
cdr3_aa: CASREPGQGGYTF
cdr3_nt: TGTGCCAGCAGAGAGCCGGGACAGGGTGGCTACACCTTC

v_call: TRBV28
clone_size: .
d_call: .
j_call: TRBJ1-2
cdr3_aa: CASSLSGWGNYGYTF
cdr3_nt: TGTGCCAGCAGTTTATCGGGGTGGGGTAACTATGGCTACACCTTC

v_call: TRBV6-1
clone_size: .
d_call: .
j_call: TRBJ1-6
cdr3_aa: CASSEFKRANSPLHF
cdr3_nt: TGTGCCAGCAGTGAATTTAAACGGGCTAATTCACCCCTCCACTTT

v_call: TRBV7-9
clone_size: .
d_call: .
j_call: TRBJ2-5
cdr3_aa: CASSFLSTGQETQYF
cdr3_nt: TGTGCCAGCAGCTTTTTATCCACAGGACAAGAGACCCAGTACTTC

v_call: TRBV6-5
clone_size: .
d_call: .
j_call: TRBJ2-2
cdr3_aa: CASSYGGQTGELFF
cdr3_nt: TGTGCCAGCAGTTACGGAGGTCAGACCGGGGAGCTGTTTTTT

v_call: TRBV28
clone_size: .
d_call: TRBD1
j_call: TRBJ2-5
cdr3_aa: CASSPGTVYQETQYF
cdr3_nt: TGTGCCAGCAGTCCCGGGACAGTGTACCAAGAGACCCAGTACTTC

v_call: TRBV5-1
clone_size: .
d_call: .
j_call: TRBJ2-7
cdr3_aa: CASSLDLSGRPGEQYF
cdr3_nt: TGCGCCAGCAGCTTGGATCTTTCGGGCCGACCGGGGGAGCAGTACTTC

v_call: TRBV5-6
clone_size: .
d_call: .
j_call: TRBJ2-7
cdr3_aa: CASTQGRSYEQYF
cdr3_nt: TGTGCCAGCACTCAGGGTCGCTCCTACGAGCAGTACTTC

v_call: TRBV19
clone_size: .
d_call: .
j_call: TRBJ1-5
cdr3_aa: CATQSPGVGENQPQHF
cdr3_nt: TGTGCCACCCAAAGCCCGGGAGTTGGGGAAAATCAGCCCCAGCATTTT

v_call: TRBV4-2
clone_size: .
d_call: .
j_call: TRBJ1-1
cdr3_aa: CASSQVGQGLEAFF
cdr3_nt: TGTGCCAGCAGCCAAGTGGGCCAGGGGCTGGAAGCTTTCTTT

v_call: TRBV5-6
clone_size: .
d_call: TRBD1
j_call: TRBJ1-2
cdr3_aa: CASSLGTGYGYTF
cdr3_nt: TGTGCCAGCAGCTTGGGGACAGGGTATGGCTACACCTTC

v_call: TRBV11-2
clone_size: .
d_call: .
j_call: TRBJ1-2
cdr3_aa: CASSLGQTFNYGYTF
cdr3_nt: TGTGCCAGCAGCTTAGGACAGACTTTTAACTATGGCTACACCTTC

v_call: TRBV7-6
clone_size: .
d_call: .
j_call: TRBJ1-4
cdr3_aa: CASSLERPPAEKLFF
cdr3_nt: TGTGCCAGCAGCTTAGAGCGGCCTCCCGCCGAAAAACTGTTTTTT

v_call: TRBV6-1
clone_size: .
d_call: .
j_call: TRBJ2-5
cdr3_aa: CASTLDREGTQYF
cdr3_nt: TGTGCCAGCACCCTAGACAGGGAGGGGACCCAGTACTTC

v_call: TRBV6-1
clone_size: .
d_call: TRBD1
j_call: TRBJ1-3
cdr3_aa: CASSEVGGFNGNTIYF
cdr3_nt: TGTGCCAGCAGTGAAGTAGGGGGCTTTAATGGAAACACCATATATTTT

v_call: TRBV5-4
clone_size: .
d_call: TRBD1
j_call: TRBJ1-2
cdr3_aa: CASSWGQRYTF
cdr3_nt: TGTGCCAGCAGCTGGGGACAGCGCTACACCTTC

v_call: TRBV4-2
clone_size: few
d_call: TRBD2
j_call: TRBJ2-3
cdr3_aa: CASSQGSSGTSGRLTDTQYF
cdr3_nt: TGTGCCAGCAGCCAAGGTTCCTCCGGGACTAGCGGGAGGCTCACAGATACGCAGTATTTT

v_call: TRBV18
clone_size: .
d_call: .
j_call: TRBJ1-5
cdr3_aa: CASSPGQGNQPQHF
cdr3_nt: TGTGCCAGCTCTCCGGGACAAGGCAATCAGCCCCAGCATTTT

v_call: TRBV2
clone_size: .
d_call: TRBD2
j_call: TRBJ2-7
cdr3_aa: CASKWGTSGSYEQYF
cdr3_nt: TGTGCCAGCAAATGGGGGACTAGCGGGAGCTACGAGCAGTACTTC

v_call: TRBV5-4
clone_size: .
d_call: .
j_call: TRBJ2-1
cdr3_aa: CASSLAGAGLHEQFF
cdr3_nt: TGTGCCAGCAGCTTGGCTGGGGCGGGATTGCATGAGCAGTTCTTC

v_call: TRBV5-4
clone_size: .
d_call: .
j_call: TRBJ1-6
cdr3_aa: CASSSGGPSSYNSPLHF
cdr3_nt: TGTGCCAGCAGCTCGGGGGGCCCGAGCTCCTATAATTCACCCCTCCACTTT

v_call: TRBV7-3
clone_size: .
d_call: .
j_call: TRBJ2-2
cdr3_aa: CASSSTPGTSPGGELFF
cdr3_nt: TGTGCCAGCAGCTCAACCCCCGGGACGTCTCCCGGGGGGGAGCTGTTTTTT

v_call: TRBV7-9
clone_size: .
d_call: TRBD2
j_call: TRBJ2-1
cdr3_aa: CASRSGLAGAYNEQFF
cdr3_nt: TGTGCCAGCAGATCGGGACTAGCGGGAGCCTACAATGAGCAGTTCTTC

v_call: TRBV6-5
clone_size: .
d_call: .
j_call: TRBJ2-5
cdr3_aa: CASSYSHWGKETQYF
cdr3_nt: TGTGCCAGCAGTTACTCGCACTGGGGGAAAGAGACCCAGTACTTC

v_call: TRBV7-3
clone_size: .
d_call: .
j_call: TRBJ2-2
cdr3_aa: CASSLFGTGELFF
cdr3_nt: TGTGCCAGCAGCTTATTCGGGACCGGGGAGCTGTTTTTT

v_call: TRBV5-1
clone_size: .
d_call: TRBD1
j_call: TRBJ2-3
cdr3_aa: CASSLGPGQGRTDTQYF
cdr3_nt: TGCGCCAGCAGCTTGGGGCCGGGACAGGGTCGCACAGATACGCAGTATTTT

v_call: TRBV11-2
clone_size: .
d_call: .
j_call: TRBJ2-1
cdr3_aa: CASSLGGQGSFF
cdr3_nt: TGTGCCAGCAGCTTAGGTGGGCAGGGTTCGTTCTTC

v_call: TRBV10-2
clone_size: .
d_call: TRBD2
j_call: TRBJ2-7
cdr3_aa: CASRGLVPYEQYF
cdr3_nt: TGCGCCAGCAGGGGACTAGTTCCCTACGAGCAGTACTTC

v_call: TRBV7-9
clone_size: .
d_call: TRBD2
j_call: TRBJ2-1
cdr3_aa: CASSSSRTSGYNEQFF
cdr3_nt: TGTGCCAGCAGCTCTTCCAGGACTAGCGGCTACAATGAGCAGTTCTTC

v_call: TRBV19
clone_size: once
d_call: TRBD2
j_call: TRBJ2-5
cdr3_aa: CASRDSGRRETQYF
cdr3_nt: TGTGCCAGTAGGGATAGCGGGAGACGGGAGACCCAGTACTTC

v_call: TRBV5-4
clone_size: .
d_call: .
j_call: TRBJ2-7
cdr3_aa: CASSLQVSYEQYF
cdr3_nt: TGTGCCAGCAGCTTGCAGGTGTCCTACGAGCAGTACTTC

v_call: TRBV5-6
clone_size: .
d_call: .
j_call: TRBJ1-5
cdr3_aa: CASSLGQYSNQPQHF
cdr3_nt: TGTGCCAGCAGCTTGGGCCAGTATAGCAATCAGCCCCAGCATTTT

v_call: TRBV7-2
clone_size: once
d_call: .
j_call: TRBJ2-4
cdr3_aa: CASSPTPGGLYIQYF
cdr3_nt: TGTGCCAGCAGCCCAACTCCAGGGGGACTTTACATTCAGTACTTC

v_call: TRBV28
clone_size: once
d_call: .
j_call: TRBJ2-7
cdr3_aa: CASGDRTPKEQYF
cdr3_nt: TGTGCCAGCGGAGACCGGACGCCCAAAGAGCAGTACTTC

v_call: TRBV14
clone_size: .
d_call: TRBD2
j_call: TRBJ2-3
cdr3_aa: CASSGAGAYTQYF
cdr3_nt: TGTGCCAGCAGTGGAGCGGGAGCATATACGCAGTATTTT

v_call: TRBV7-2
clone_size: .
d_call: .
j_call: TRBJ2-6
cdr3_aa: CASSLGGVWANVLTF
cdr3_nt: TGTGCCAGCAGCTTAGGGGGGGTTTGGGCCAACGTCCTGACTTTC

v_call: TRBV7-9
clone_size: once
d_call: .
j_call: TRBJ2-3
cdr3_aa: CASSLWLNTDTQYF
cdr3_nt: TGTGCCAGCAGCTTATGGCTTAACACAGATACGCAGTATTTT